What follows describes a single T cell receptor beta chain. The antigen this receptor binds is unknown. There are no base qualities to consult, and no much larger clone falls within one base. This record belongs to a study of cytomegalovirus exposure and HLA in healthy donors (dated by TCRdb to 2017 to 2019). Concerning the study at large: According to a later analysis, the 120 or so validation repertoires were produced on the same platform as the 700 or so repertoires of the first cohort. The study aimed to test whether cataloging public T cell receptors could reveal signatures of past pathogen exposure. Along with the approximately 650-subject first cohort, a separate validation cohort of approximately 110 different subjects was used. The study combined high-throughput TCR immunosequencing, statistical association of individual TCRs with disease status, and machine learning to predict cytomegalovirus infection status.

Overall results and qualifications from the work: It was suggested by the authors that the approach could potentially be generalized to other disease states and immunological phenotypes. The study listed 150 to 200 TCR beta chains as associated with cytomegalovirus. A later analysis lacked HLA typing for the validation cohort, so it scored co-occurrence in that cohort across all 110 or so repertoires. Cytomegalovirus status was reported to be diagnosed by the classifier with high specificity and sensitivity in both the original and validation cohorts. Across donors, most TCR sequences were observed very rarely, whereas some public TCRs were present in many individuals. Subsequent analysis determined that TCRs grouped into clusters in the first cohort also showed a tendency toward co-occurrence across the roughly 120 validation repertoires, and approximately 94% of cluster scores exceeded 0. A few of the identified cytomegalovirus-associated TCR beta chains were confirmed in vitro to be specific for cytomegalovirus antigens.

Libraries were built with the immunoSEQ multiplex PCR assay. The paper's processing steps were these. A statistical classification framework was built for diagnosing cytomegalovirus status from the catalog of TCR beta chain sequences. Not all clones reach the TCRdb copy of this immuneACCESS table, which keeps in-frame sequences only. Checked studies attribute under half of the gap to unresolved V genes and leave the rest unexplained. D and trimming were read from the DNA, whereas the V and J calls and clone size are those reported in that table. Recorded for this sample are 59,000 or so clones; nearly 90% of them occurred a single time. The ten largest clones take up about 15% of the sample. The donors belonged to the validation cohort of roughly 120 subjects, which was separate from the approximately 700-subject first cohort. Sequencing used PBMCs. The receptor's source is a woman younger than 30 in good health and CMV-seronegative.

In nucleotide form, the sequence is TGTGCCAGCAGCTTCGAGGGATTAGCGAACACCGGGGAGCTGTTTTTT. This sequence encodes CASSFEGLANTGELFF. The rearrangement joined TRBV2 to TRBJ2-2; tentative D gene TRBD2, with 5 bases matching. Looking up the germline V gene yields CDR1 SNHLY and CDR2 FYNNEI. From the cysteine through the phenylalanine, the CDR3 covers 16 amino acids. The entry retains the CDR3 DNA only, 48 bases that are in frame from base 1. The germline ends are 14 bases apart after V is trimmed by 6 bases and J by 0 bases.